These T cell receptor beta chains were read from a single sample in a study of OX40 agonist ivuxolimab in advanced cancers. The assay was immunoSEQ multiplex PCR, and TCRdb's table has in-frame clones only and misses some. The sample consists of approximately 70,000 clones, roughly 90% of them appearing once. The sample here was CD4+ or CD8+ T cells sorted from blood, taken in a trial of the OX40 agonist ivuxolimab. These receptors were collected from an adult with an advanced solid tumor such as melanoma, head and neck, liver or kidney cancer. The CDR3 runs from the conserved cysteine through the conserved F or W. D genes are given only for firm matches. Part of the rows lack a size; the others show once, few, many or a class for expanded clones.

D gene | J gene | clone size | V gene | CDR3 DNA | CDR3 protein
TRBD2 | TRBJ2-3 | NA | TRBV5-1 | TGCGCCAGCAGCGGGGCGGGAGCCACAGATACGCAGTATTTT | CASSGAGATDTQYF
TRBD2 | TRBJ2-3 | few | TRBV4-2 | TGTGCCAGCAGCCAAACTAGCGACCGCACAGATACGCAGTATTTT | CASSQTSDRTDTQYF
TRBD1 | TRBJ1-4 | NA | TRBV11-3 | TGTGCCAGCAGCCCCGGGACAGGGTACGAAAAACTGTTTTTT | CASSPGTGYEKLFF
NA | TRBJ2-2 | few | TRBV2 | TGTGCCAGCATCGCGACGGAGAACACCGGGGAGCTGTTTTTT | CASIATENTGELFF
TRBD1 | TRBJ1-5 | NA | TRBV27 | TGTGCCAGCAGATCACAGGGGGCTGGACAGCCCCAGCATTTT | CASRSQGAGQPQHF
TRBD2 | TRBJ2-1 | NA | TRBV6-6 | TGTGCCAGCAGGGACGGAGGCGGGAGGGCCGGGAATGAGCAGTTCTTC | CASRDGGGRAGNEQFF
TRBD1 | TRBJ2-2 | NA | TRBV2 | TGTGCCAGCAGGTTACAGGGGAACGGGGAGCTGTTTTTT | CASRLQGNGELFF
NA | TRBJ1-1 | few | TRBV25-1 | TGTGCCAGCAGTGATTTTGAACAGCCATACACTGAAGCTTTCTTT | CASSDFEQPYTEAFF
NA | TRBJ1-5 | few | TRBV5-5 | TGTGCCAGCAGCCTGGAGGGTGTGGTTAGCAATCAGCCCCAGCATTTT | CASSLEGVVSNQPQHF
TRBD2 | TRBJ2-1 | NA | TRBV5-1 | TGCGCCAGCGGGCCCGGCGGGAGGGCCGATGAGCAGTTCTTC | CASGPGGRADEQFF
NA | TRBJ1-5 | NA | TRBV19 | TGTGCCAGTAGTATAGAAGGGAATCAGCCCCAGCATTTT | CASSIEGNQPQHF
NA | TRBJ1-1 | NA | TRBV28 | TGTGCCAGCAGCTTAAGGACGCCCGCGAGGACTGAAGCTTTCTTT | CASSLRTPARTEAFF
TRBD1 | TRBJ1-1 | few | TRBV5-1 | TGCGCCAGCAGCCAATTACAGGGGGCACTGAACACTGAAGCTTTCTTT | CASSQLQGALNTEAFF
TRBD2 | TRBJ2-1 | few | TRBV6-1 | TGTGCCAGCAGCTATGCGACTAGCGGGAGAGAGCAGTTCTTC | CASSYATSGREQFF
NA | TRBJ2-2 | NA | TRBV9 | TGTGCCAGCAGCAAGGACGGGATGAACACCGGGGAGCTGTTTTTT | CASSKDGMNTGELFF
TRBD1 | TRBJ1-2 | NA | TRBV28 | TGTGCCAGCAGTTCCGGACAGGGAAGGTATGGCTACACCTTC | CASSSGQGRYGYTF
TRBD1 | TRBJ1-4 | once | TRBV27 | TGTGCCAGCAGTTCGATTCCAGGGGGTGAAAAACTGTTTTTT | CASSSIPGGEKLFF
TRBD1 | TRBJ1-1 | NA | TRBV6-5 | TGTGCCAGCAGTCAGGGACAGGGGGCCGGTGAAGCTTTCTTT | CASSQGQGAGEAFF
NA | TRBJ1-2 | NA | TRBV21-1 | TGTGCCAGCAGCAACCTGACAGGGCGGGTGGGTGGCTACACCTTC | CASSNLTGRVGGYTF
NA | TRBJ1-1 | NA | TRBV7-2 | TGTGCCAGCAGCCCCACGGGCGGCATAACTGAAGCTTTCTTT | CASSPTGGITEAFF
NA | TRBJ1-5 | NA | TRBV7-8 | TGTGCCAGCAGCTTAGTCGACAGCAATCAGCCCCAGCATTTT | CASSLVDSNQPQHF
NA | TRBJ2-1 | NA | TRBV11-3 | TGTGCCAGCAGCTTAGAACACCTTGTGGGGCAAGGGAATGAGCAGTTCTTC | CASSLEHLVGQGNEQFF